The present T cell receptor beta chain was sequenced within a study of sequential checkpoint blockade in melanoma. Study background: Randomization was 1:1 between first-line nivolumab→ipilimumab and ipilimumab→nivolumab. After both sequences, patients received maintenance nivolumab.

The treatment was: randomized to nivolumab then ipilimumab (arm A) or the reverse (arm B). DNA-damaging chemotherapy had not been given to any patient beforehand. From thawed PBMCs, live CD3+CD8+ cells negative for CD19 and CD56 were sorted. Using immunoSEQ multiplex PCR, the repertoire was profiled, and TCRdb retains in-frame clones only, with some absent. The table records under 40,000 clones, approximately 90% of them present only once. V gave up 4 bases and J gave up 4 bases, with 8 bases separating them. Germline CDR1 is SGHAT and CDR2 is FQNNGV. The CDR3 runs to 12 residues. V is TRBV11-2 and J is TRBJ2-7, with D unresolved. This TCR was recovered from a human donor with melanoma. Here the sequenced sample was CD8+ T cells sorted from blood (inferred from file names), taken from a patient given nivolumab and ipilimumab in sequence. The CDR3 protein is CASSSHSYEQYF. DNA for the CDR3: TGTGCCAGCAGCTCCCACAGTTACGAGCAGTACTTC.